This T cell receptor beta chain was captured by sequencing in a study of molecular identifiers for immune sequencing clone quantification. In TCRdb, the PCR reads were re-called with MiXCR into one record per CDR3 protein. Here the sample spans roughly 320,000 distinct CDR3 sequences, 24% being singletons. V lost 1 base and J 3 bases, leaving 7 bases between the germline ends. The CDR3 has 13 amino acids. The germline gives CDR1 SEHNR, CDR2 FQNEAQ (reference sequence). The receptor was derived from a human donor in good health. Some libraries in this study had Jurkat cell RNA spiked in. Sequencing was performed on naive CD8+ T cells from blood, with Jurkat cell RNA spiked in. The subset is: FACS-sorted CD8+CD4-CCR7+CD45RA+ naive T cells. The chain employs TRBV7-9 and TRBJ2-7; the D is unclear. The CDR3 is CASSLVGFYEQYF. The CDR3 nucleotides are TGTGCCAGCAGCTTAGTCGGCTTCTACGAGCAGTACTTC.